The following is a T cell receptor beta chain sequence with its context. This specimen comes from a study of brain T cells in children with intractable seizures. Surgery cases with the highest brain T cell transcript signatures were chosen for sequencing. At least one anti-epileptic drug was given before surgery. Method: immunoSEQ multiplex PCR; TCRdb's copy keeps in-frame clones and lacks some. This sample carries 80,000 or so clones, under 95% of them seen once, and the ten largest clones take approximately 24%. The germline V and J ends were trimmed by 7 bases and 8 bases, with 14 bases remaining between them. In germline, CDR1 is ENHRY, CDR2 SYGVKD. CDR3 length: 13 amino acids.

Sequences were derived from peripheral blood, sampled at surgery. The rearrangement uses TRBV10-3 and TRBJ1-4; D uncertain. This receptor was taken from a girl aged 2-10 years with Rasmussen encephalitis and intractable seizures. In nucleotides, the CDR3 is TGTGCCATCACCGGCGCCCCCGACGAAAAACTGTTTTTT. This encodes CAITGAPDEKLFF.